Listed here are 15 T cell receptor beta chains from one sample, sequenced in a study of shared clonotypes between healthy human individuals. Method: immunoSEQ multiplex PCR; TCRdb's copy keeps in-frame clones and lacks some. The table lists 2 million to 2.5 million clones, about 95% of them singletons. Positively selected for CCR7, the CD45RO-negative cells used as naive CD8 cells excluded terminally differentiated effector memory CD45RA+ cells. The sequenced sample was naive CD8+ T cells sorted from blood. The receptors here all came from a man aged 18-30 years in good health.

The V call is TRBV4-1, the J call TRBJ2-1, with 8 nucleotides matching TRBD2. Germline V gene data show CDR1 as MGHRA and CDR2 as YSYEKL. The trim removed 3 bases at V and 4 bases at J, leaving 11 bases unmatched. The CDR3 extends over 17 amino acids. Written as DNA, the CDR3 is TGCGCCAGCAGCCAGGCACCGGGACTAGGAACTTACAATGAGCAGTTCTTC. Its protein product is CASSQAPGLGTYNEQFF.

As for this clone: In the same sample, other DNA sequences code for this CDR3. The J gene is TRBJ1-6, the V gene TRBV4-1, with D uncertain. This CDR3 is built from 14 residues. Trimming cost V 1 base and J 7 bases, with 8 bases left between them. CDR1 is MGHRA and CDR2 is YSYEKL in the germline V gene. The chain's CDR3 is CASSQGLGNSPLHF. The CDR3 nucleotides read TGCGCCAGCAGCCAAGGCCTAGGGAATTCACCCCTCCACTTT.

This chain joins TRBV5-8 and TRBJ1-4; D call uncertain. Germline V CDR1 and CDR2: SGHTS, YDEGEE. The length of the CDR3 is 15 residues. V dropped 2 bases and J dropped 0 bases, with 8 bases sitting between them. CDR3 in DNA: TGTGCCAGCAGCTTACAAGTTGCAACTAATGAAAAACTGTTTTTT. Translated, it gives CASSLQVATNEKLFF.

V gene TRBV11-2 combines with J gene TRBJ2-5; D remains ambiguous. The V and J ends lost 3 bases and 3 bases respectively, with 11 bases between them. Germline CDR1 is SGHAT and CDR2 is FQNNGV. This CDR3 is 14 amino acids long. CDR3 sequence: CASSLRRTEETQYF. The DNA of the CDR3 is TGTGCCAGCAGCTTGAGGCGTACGGAAGAGACCCAGTACTTC.

This sequence joins TRBV13 and TRBJ2-1; either TRBD1 or TRBD2 may fit D (6 bases each). Trimming pared 4 bases from V and 6 bases from J, leaving 16 bases between. From germline, CDR1 is PRHDT and CDR2 FYEKMQ (reference sequence). CDR3 length: 15 residues. CDR3 loop: CASSSSGGGGNEQFF. The CDR3 nucleotides read TGTGCCAGCAGCTCCTCTGGAGGGGGAGGCAATGAGCAGTTCTTC.

The rearrangement joins TRBV11-3 to TRBJ2-5; 11 bases line up with TRBD1. V was pared by 4 bases and J by 5 bases, with 6 bases of the junction left unmatched. The CDR3 covers 15 residues. Germline assignment: CDR1 SGHNT and CDR2 YENEEA. CDR3 DNA: TGTGCCAGCAGCTCCGCGGGACAGGGGGATGAGACCCAGTACTTC. It translates to CASSSAGQGDETQYF.

The rearrangement joins TRBV18 to TRBJ2-7, with 9 bases fitting TRBD2. The trim removed 5 bases at V and 3 bases at J, leaving 8 bases unmatched. Germline CDR1 and CDR2: KGHSH and LQKENI. The CDR3 runs to 15 residues. The DNA of the CDR3 is TGTGCCAGCTCAACAGAGACTAGCGGCCTCTACGAGCAGTACTTC. Translating it yields CASSTETSGLYEQYF.

The chain recombines TRBV7-9 with TRBJ2-7; D remains unclear. Germline CDR1 SEHNR, CDR2 FQNEAQ (reference sequence). The CDR3 is made up of 14 amino acids. Deletions cut 4 bases from V and 3 bases from J, with 13 bases between. CDR3 sequence (DNA): TGTGCCAGCAGCTCAGAGACTCGACTCTACGAGCAGTACTTC. Amino acid sequence: CASSSETRLYEQYF.

The table lists this clone with a count of one. The rearrangement links TRBV19 to TRBJ1-2; no firm D call. In germline, CDR1 is LNHDA, CDR2 SQIVND (reference sequence). The CDR3 extends over 14 amino acids. Trimming left V 3 bases short and J 3 bases short, with 11 bases between. CDR3 in DNA: TGTGCCAGTAGTATTCGAAGGCTTGACTATGGCTACACCTTC. Translation gives CASSIRRLDYGYTF.

The gene calls are TRBV27 and TRBJ1-2, with D possibly being TRBD1 (5 bases). V gave up 3 bases and J gave up 7 bases, with 18 bases separating them. The V gene's germline CDR1 is MNHEY and CDR2 SMNVEV (reference sequence). This CDR3 contains 15 residues. The CDR3 DNA is TGTGCCAGCAGTTTCTCGGAAGGGACTTCCCTTGGCTACACCTTC. As protein: CASSFSEGTSLGYTF.

This chain uses TRBV30 with TRBJ1-2; D is unclear. CDR3 length: 14 residues. Trimming took 1 base from V and 8 from J, leaving 17 bases between them. Germline values: CDR1 GTSNPN, CDR2 SVGIG (reference sequence). CDR3 sequence reads: CAWSDQPAGFGYTF. The CDR3 DNA reads as TGTGCCTGGAGTGACCAGCCCGCGGGGTTCGGCTACACCTTC.

V and J are TRBV2 and TRBJ2-5; the D is unclear. V gave up 3 bases and J gave up 4 bases, with 12 bases separating them. This CDR3 is built from 14 residues. Germline V CDR1 and CDR2: SNHLY, FYNNEI. As DNA, the CDR3 is TGTGCCAGCAGTGAGTGGGGTTCTGGAGAGACCCAGTACTTC. Translation: CASSEWGSGETQYF.

V usage is TRBV6-1 and J usage is TRBJ2-1, with 8 bases lining up with TRBD2. The ends lost 7 bases at V and 0 bases at J; junction bases unmatched: 5. Germline CDR1 is MNHNS and CDR2 is SASEGT. This CDR3 comprises 15 residues. CDR3 amino acids: CASNAGGLSYNEQFF. The CDR3 DNA follows: TGTGCCAGCAACGCGGGGGGCCTCTCCTACAATGAGCAGTTCTTC.

The chain has TRBV7-9 and TRBJ1-4, with D unclear. Looked up from germline, CDR1 is SEHNR and CDR2 is FQNEAQ (reference sequence). V shed 4 bases and J shed 0 bases, with 12 bases lying between them. The CDR3 length is 16 residues. DNA of the CDR3: TGTGCCAGCAGCTCGGCCTTACCCGCAACTAATGAAAAACTGTTTTTT. The encoded protein is CASSSALPATNEKLFF.

V is TRBV7-9 and J is TRBJ2-2; 11 bases line up with TRBD2. Germline V gene sequence: CDR1 SEHNR, CDR2 FQNEAQ (reference sequence). The V and J ends lost 4 bases and 4 bases, in that order; junction bases with no gene match: 5. The CDR3 is 16 amino acids. CDR3 sequence reads: CASSYLGLAVTGELFF. The DNA of the CDR3 is TGTGCCAGCAGCTATCTGGGACTAGCGGTCACCGGGGAGCTGTTTTTT.